A selection of T cell receptor beta chains follows, all from one sample in a study of early T cells in non-severe SARS-CoV-2 infection. MiXCR, applied by TCRdb to the 5' RACE reads, yields one record per CDR3 protein. The sample gives more than 50,000 distinct CDR3 sequences, more than 9% of which show up once; 4.2% is in the top ten. Material: whole blood. The receptors shown here come from an adult who was a healthcare worker with PCR-confirmed SARS-CoV-2 infection or an uninfected control (not recorded which). CDR3s include the opening cysteine and the closing phenylalanine or tryptophan. D genes are given only for firm matches. Some rows mark clone size as missing; the rest say once, few, many or name a class of expanded clone.

j_call d_call clone_size v_call cdr3_nt cdr3_aa
TRBJ2-1 . once TRBV20-1 TGCAGTGCTAGATGGGGGGGCGTCACAGGTCCCGAGCAGTTCTTC CSARWGGVTGPEQFF
TRBJ2-5 TRBD2 many TRBV5-4 TGTGCCAGCAGCTCGGGACTAGCGGAAGGGGAGACCCAGTACTTC CASSSGLAEGETQYF
TRBJ1-5 . many TRBV5-1 TGCGCCAGCAGGACCGGGGACAATCAGCCCCAGCATTTT CASRTGDNQPQHF
TRBJ2-2 . many TRBV29-1 TGCAGCGTAACACAGGGTTCCGGGGAGCTGTTTTTT CSVTQGSGELFF
TRBJ1-4 . few TRBV29-1 TGCAGCGTGGCAGGAGGCACAACTAATGAAAAACTGTTTTTT CSVAGGTTNEKLFF
TRBJ2-7 TRBD2 many TRBV7-9 TGTGCCAGCAGCAGGAGCGGCGGGAGCGACGAGCAGTACTTC CASSRSGGSDEQYF
TRBJ2-7 TRBD1 . TRBV7-2 TGTGCCAGCACCCCACCAGGGGGAGTCACGGGACAGTACTTC CASTPPGGVTGQYF
TRBJ2-7 . many TRBV9 TGTGCCAGCAGCGTATATGACGGGGGCTCGGGAAACGAGCAGTACTTC CASSVYDGGSGNEQYF
TRBJ1-1 . many TRBV2 TGTGCCACCGGGACGCCGAACACTGAAGCTTTCTTT CATGTPNTEAFF
TRBJ1-6 . few TRBV28 TGTGCCAGCAGCCAAGGAGACAGGACATATTCACCCCTCCACTTT CASSQGDRTYSPLHF
TRBJ1-1 TRBD1 many TRBV11-2 TGTGCCAGCAGCTTAGGGACAGGGTATTTGGTCACTGAAGCTTTCTTT CASSLGTGYLVTEAFF
TRBJ2-4 . many TRBV11-2 TGTGCCAGCAGCTTAGTCGGAGATCCATCGACTCAGTACTTC CASSLVGDPSTQYF
TRBJ2-3 . . TRBV19 TGTGCCAGTAGTATGACAGCGGGTACGCAGTATTTT CASSMTAGTQYF
TRBJ2-2 . . TRBV6-2/TRBV6-3 TGTGCCAGCAGTTTCTCCTTCGCGAACACCGGGGAGCTGTTTTTT CASSFSFANTGELFF
TRBJ1-2 . many TRBV29-1 TGCAGCGTTGAAGCCCAGGGTCCCTATGGCTACACCTTC CSVEAQGPYGYTF
TRBJ1-2 . . TRBV24-1 TGTGCCACCAGTGATGGACGGAACTATGGCTACACCTTC CATSDGRNYGYTF
TRBJ2-3 . many TRBV5-8 TGTGCCAGCAGCCGACTGACAGGCACAGATACGCAGTATTTT CASSRLTGTDTQYF
TRBJ2-7 TRBD2 many TRBV7-3 TGTGCCAGCAGCCCCGGGACTAGCTACGAGCAGTACTTC CASSPGTSYEQYF
TRBJ2-5 . few TRBV2 TGTGCCAGCAGTCCCGCTGCTGCCGGATGGGCCCAGTACTTC CASSPAAAGWAQYF
TRBJ2-3 . many TRBV6-6 TGTGCCAGCAGTTACTCTTATAGGGGAGAGGATACGCAGTATTTT CASSYSYRGEDTQYF
TRBJ2-7 . many TRBV2 TGTGCCAGCAGTGTAGCCACCCCCTACGAGCAGTACTTC CASSVATPYEQYF
TRBJ2-7 TRBD2 many TRBV11-3 TGTGCCAGCAGCTCGGGACTAGCGGGGGGACACGAGCAGTACTTC CASSSGLAGGHEQYF
TRBJ2-1 . many TRBV29-1 TGCAGCGTCCTACTAGCTTACAATGAGCAGTTCTTC CSVLLAYNEQFF
TRBJ2-3 TRBD1 few TRBV7-3 TGTGCCAGCACGACAGGGAACACAGATACGCAGTATTTT CASTTGNTDTQYF
TRBJ2-7 . few TRBV9 TGTGCCAGTAGCAACGGCAATTCCTACGAGCAGTACTTC CASSNGNSYEQYF
TRBJ1-5 . many TRBV15 TGTGCCACCAGCAGAGATCCCTCGGGGTGGCGCAATCAGCCCCAGCATTTT CATSRDPSGWRNQPQHF
TRBJ1-2 . many TRBV3-1 TGTGCCAGCAGCCAAGATTCGGGACGGCCCTTATATGGCTACACCTTC CASSQDSGRPLYGYTF
TRBJ2-1 TRBD2 many TRBV13 TGTGCCAGCAGCCGACTAGCGGGAGATGCCTACAATGAGCAGTTCTTC CASSRLAGDAYNEQFF